The sequence of this TCR beta chain was determined in a study of regulatory T cells in long-lasting Graves disease. Overall study context: Duration of antithyroid drug therapy among newly diagnosed Graves' patients was under 3 months.

This sample's time point: newly diagnosed GD, antithyroid drugs for less than 3 months. PBMCs were the source of the RNA used for TCR sequencing. This CDR3 has 14 residues. V was shortened by 5 bases and J by 3 bases, with 11 bases between the two germline ends. Germline V gives CDR1 SGHRS, CDR2 YFSETQ. Study-wide points: Tissue studied was limited to peripheral blood, excluding thyroid tissue. Favored gene segments in persistent disease were TRBV28, TRBJ1-2 and TRBJ2-5.

This clonotype was seen a few times. What it recognizes is unknown. Building of the TCR beta libraries involved iRepertoire HTBI primers and Arm-PCR of CDR3 regions. TCRdb redid the calling of the multiplex PCR reads with MiXCR, one entry per CDR3 protein. This table holds around 500,000 distinct CDR3 sequences, approximately 12% found once. This sample was shared with a second study, whose subject was T cells in Graves' hyperthyroidism and ophthalmopathy. This second study says: HTBI primers were employed in a first-round RT-PCR of the TCR CDR3.

The chain carries TRBV5-1 and TRBJ1-4; D is ambiguous. Source: peripheral blood mononuclear cells (PBMCs), taken at new diagnosis, from a patient treated with antithyroid drugs. The source of this sequence is a woman between 25 and 40 years old with Graves disease. Written as DNA, the CDR3 is TGCGCCAGCAGTCGGGCAACAGCTAATGAAAAACTGTTTTTT. Its translation is CASSRATANEKLFF. The whole variable domain, remainder taken from reference TRBV5-1 and TRBJ1-4, is KAGVTQTPRYLIKTRGQQVTLSCSPISGHRSVSWYQQTPGQGLQFLFEYFSETQRNKGNFPGRFSGRQFSNSRSEMNVSTLELGDSALYLCASSRATANEKLFFGSGTQLSVL.